One sample yielded the 2 T cell receptor beta chains listed below, sequenced in a study of OX40 agonist ivuxolimab in advanced cancers. Assay: immunoSEQ multiplex PCR; the TCRdb copy retains only in-frame clones and omits some. The data hold 45,000 to 50,000 clones, with around 87% observed a single time. The sample here was CD4+ or CD8+ T cells sorted from blood, taken in a trial of the OX40 agonist ivuxolimab. The source is an adult with an advanced solid tumor such as melanoma, head and neck, liver or kidney cancer.

This chain uses TRBV13 with TRBJ1-2; TRBD1 aligns across 7 bases. With V trimmed by 0 bases and J by 0 bases, 4 bases remained unmatched. CDR1 is PRHDT, CDR2 FYEKMQ, per germline (reference sequence). The CDR3 runs to 16 residues. The CDR3 loop is CASSLGRTGTNYGYTF. The DNA of the CDR3 is TGTGCCAGCAGCTTAGGGCGGACAGGTACTAACTATGGCTACACCTTC. The complete variable domain, with remaining parts taken from reference TRBV13 and TRBJ1-2, reads AAGVIQSPRHLIKEKRETATLKCYPIPRHDTVYWYQQGPGQDPQFLISFYEKMQSDKGSIPDRFSAQQFSDYHSELNMSSLELGDSALYFCASSLGRTGTNYGYTFGSGTRLTVV.

This clone has just one count. The chain couples TRBV30 to TRBJ1-2; the D is unclear. The CDR3 has 14 amino acids. V was cut by 3 bases and J by 9 bases, with 20 bases left in between. Germline values: CDR1 GTSNPN, CDR2 SVGIG (reference sequence). CDR3 protein: CAWRKPTVDRSYTF. The CDR3 nucleotides read TGTGCCTGGAGAAAACCGACGGTGGATAGGAGCTACACCTTC. Variable domain in full (rest from reference TRBV30 and TRBJ1-2): SQTIHQWPATLVQPVGSPLSLECTVEGTSNPNLYWYRQAAGRGLQLLFYSVGIGQISSEVPQNLSASRPQDRQFILSSKKLLLSDSGFYLCAWRKPTVDRSYTFGSGTRLTVV.